This TCR beta chain derives from a study of cytomegalovirus exposure and HLA in healthy donors. Study-level results: Data from an earlier analysis indicated that most TCR beta V segments were productive either about 90% or about 30% of the time. Later analysis showed most CMV-associated TCR beta chains appearing HLA-restricted.

Points on this clone: Its cognate antigen is unknown.

PCR employed 60 Vbeta and 13 Jbeta primers. Here immunoSEQ multiplex PCR was the method, and the copy in TCRdb shows in-frame clones only, minus some. The sample lists under 200,000 clones; over 65% were seen once. The CDR3 has 16 amino acids. Between the trimmed V and J ends, which lost 5 bases and 9 bases, there was a span of 20 bases. Germline CDR1 is SEHNR and CDR2 is FQNEAQ (reference sequence). The chain combines TRBV7-9 with TRBJ1-6; D is undetermined. The sample consisted of PBMCs. This TCR came from a woman younger than 45 in good health and CMV-seronegative. Written as DNA, the CDR3 is TGTGCCAGCAGCCAGGTGATCGCGGGGTTAGGTTCACCCCTCCACTTT. It codes for CASSQVIAGLGSPLHF.